These 28 T cell receptor beta chains were sequenced from one sample in a study of T cells in Graves' hyperthyroidism and ophthalmopathy. TCR beta CDR3 region amplification was performed from RNA transcripts. Using the HTBI primer set, a first-round RT-PCR was run on the TCR CDR3. TCRdb recomputed calls from the multiplex PCR reads with MiXCR, one row per CDR3 protein. The table lists hundreds of thousands of distinct CDR3 sequences, roughly 37% of them singletons. Sequenced sample: blood. The receptors were sampled from a man younger than 30 with Graves' hyperthyroidism.

The rearrangement joins TRBV20-1 to TRBJ2-5; 7 nucleotides agree with TRBD1. The CDR3 length is 14 residues. The germline CDR1 and CDR2 sequences are DFQATT and SNEGSKA (reference sequence). J gave up 2 bases and V 6 bases, and 9 bases lay outside the gene matches. The CDR3 spells CSAWDRHWQETQYF. In DNA, the CDR3 is TGCAGTGCCTGGGACAGACATTGGCAAGAGACCCAGTACTTC.

V gene TRBV14 combines with J gene TRBJ2-7, with D perhaps matching TRBD1 (6 bases). From germline, CDR1 is SGHDN and CDR2 FVKESK. The CDR3 consists of 13 residues. V lost 4 bases to trimming and J lost 3 bases, with 10 bases between them. CDR3 nucleotide sequence: TGTGCCAGCAGCCCCTACAGGGTCTACGAGCAGTACTTC. It yields the protein CASSPYRVYEQYF.

This clonotype was observed a handful of times. This rearrangement joins TRBV11-2 to TRBJ2-7; D unresolved. Trimming cost V 0 bases and J 6 bases, with 6 bases left between them. The CDR3 extends over 12 amino acids. CDR1 and CDR2 from the germline V gene are SGHAT and FQNNGV. The CDR3 here is CASSLDLTEQYF. The CDR3 DNA follows: TGTGCCAGCAGCTTAGATCTGACCGAGCAGTACTTC.

V and J are TRBV20-1 and TRBJ2-7; 8 bases are a match to TRBD1. CDR1 DFQATT and CDR2 SNEGSKA come from the germline V gene (reference sequence). Trimming cost V 6 bases and J 0 bases; bases outside gene matches: 4. The CDR3 loop spans 13 amino acids. Here the CDR3 reads CSAVGQGSYEQYF. In DNA form, the CDR3 reads TGCAGTGCCGTCGGACAGGGCTCCTACGAGCAGTACTTC.

In its sample, this clonotype was seen many times. V is TRBV25-1 and J is TRBJ1-1, with 7 bases that match TRBD1. V dropped 1 base and J dropped 4; count of bases not matched to a gene: 12. The CDR3 spans 17 residues. The germline V gene encodes CDR1 MGHDK and CDR2 SYGVNS. The CDR3 DNA follows: TGTGCCAGCAGTGAATCTCGCCTCGACAGGGAGGGCACTGAAGCTTTCTTT. This codes for CASSESRLDREGTEAFF.

About this clonotype itself: The conserved final phenylalanine or tryptophan is absent from the CDR3, which likely points to a read error. No DNA is shown, since the ends of the CDR3 on it are uncertain; the CDR3 is the one TCRdb lists. The chain uses TRBV11-2 and TRBJ2-5. The CDR3 is 13 amino acids in total, end residues counted. The germline V gene has CDR1 SGHAT and CDR2 FQNNGV. CDR3 sequence reads: CASSFRTKRPSTS.

For this clonotype: A much larger clone differs by one base, so this may be a read error. The chain is built from TRBV29-1 and TRBJ1-6, with D perhaps TRBD1 (5 bases). This CDR3 is 13 amino acids long. Germline V gene data show CDR1 as SQVTM and CDR2 as ANQGSEA. CDR3 in amino acids: CSATDSHNSPLHF. As DNA, the CDR3 is TGCAGCGCGACAGACTCCCATAATTCACCCCTCCACTTT.

The chain couples TRBV5-4 to TRBJ1-3; D is unresolved. Germline assignment: CDR1 SGHNT and CDR2 YYREEE (reference sequence). V shed 4 bases and J shed 0 bases, with 8 bases lying between them. The CDR3 is made up of 14 amino acids. The CDR3 reads CASSLGFSGNTIYF. The DNA for the CDR3 is TGTGCCAGCAGCCTAGGCTTCTCTGGAAACACCATATATTTT.

The chain has TRBV13 and TRBJ2-5; perhaps TRBD1 as D (5 bases). The CDR3 loop spans 14 amino acids. With 3 bases removed from V and 5 bases from J, the gap between germline ends came to 13 bases. The germline V gene encodes CDR1 PRHDT and CDR2 FYEKMQ (reference sequence). CDR3 DNA: TGTGCCAGCAGCTTCACCGAAGGGGTTGAGACCCAGTACTTC. This codes for CASSFTEGVETQYF.

This clonotype was seen repeatedly, ten times or more. The chain uses TRBV7-2 and TRBJ1-1, with 7 positions matching TRBD1. The J segment lost 10 bases and the V segment lost 2 bases, leaving 7 bases of the junction unmatched. The CDR3 loop spans 13 amino acids. Germline assignment: CDR1 SGHTA and CDR2 FQGNSA. CDR3 loop: CASSLSHQGGAFF. The CDR3, as DNA: TGTGCCAGCAGCTTAAGTCATCAGGGGGGAGCTTTCTTT.

The rearrangement uses TRBV7-2 and TRBJ2-5; D call uncertain. Trimming shortened V by 6 bases and J by 5 bases, and 13 bases separated the two germline ends. CDR1 is SGHTA and CDR2 is FQGNSA in the germline V gene. The CDR3 extends over 13 amino acids. CDR3 coding DNA: TGTGCCAGCAGGGTCGGTCCCGGGGAGACCCAGTACTTC. Its translation is CASRVGPGETQYF.

This rearrangement joins TRBV15 to TRBJ2-7, with D perhaps TRBD2 (5 bases). There are 14 residues in the CDR3. The V gene lost 3 bases and the J gene lost 5 bases, with 14 bases spanning the gap. In germline, CDR1 is LNHNV, CDR2 YYDKDF (reference sequence). CDR3 DNA: TGTGCCACCAGCAGTGAGGGCCCAATGGACGAGCAGTACTTC. This translates into CATSSEGPMDEQYF.

The rearrangement joins TRBV13 to TRBJ2-2; the D gene is possibly TRBD2 (5 bases). Trimming pared 3 bases from V and 5 bases from J, leaving 13 bases between. This CDR3 region has 15 residues. CDR1 and CDR2 (germline): PRHDT, FYEKMQ (reference sequence). The CDR3 sequence: CASSFIREGTGELFF. The CDR3 coding sequence is TGTGCCAGCAGCTTTATACGGGAAGGGACCGGGGAGCTGTTTTTT. Together with reference TRBV13 and TRBJ2-2, the CDR3 gives the full variable domain: AAGVIQSPRHLIKEKRETATLKCYPIPRHDTVYWYQQGPGQDPQFLISFYEKMQSDKGSIPDRFSAQQFSDYHSELNMSSLELGDSALYFCASSFIREGTGELFFGEGSRLTVL.

The table lists this clonotype with many counts. The chain couples TRBV24-1 to TRBJ2-7; either TRBD1 or TRBD2 may fit D (5 bases each). CDR3 length: 15 amino acids. The V end lost 3 bases, the J end lost 0 bases, and 11 bases lay between the germline ends. Germline V gene data show CDR1 as KGHDR and CDR2 as SFDVKD. In DNA form, the CDR3 reads TGTGCCACCAGTGATGGGTCGGGGCGCTCCTACGAGCAGTACTTC. Translation: CATSDGSGRSYEQYF.

J is TRBJ2-7 and V is TRBV10-2; weak D call: TRBD1 (6 bases). The DNA end is a closer match to TRBJ2-1, so the J assignment may be wrong. Germline V gives CDR1 WSHSY, CDR2 SAAADI. This CDR3 spans 14 amino acids. The CDR3 here is CAINGGTGTNEQFF. In DNA form, the CDR3 reads TGCGCCATCAACGGTGGGACGGGGACAAATGAGCAGTTCTTC.

Remarks on this clonotype: Germline is not matched at one junction end, which may reflect a read error. J is TRBJ2-5 and V is TRBV20-1; 10 bases align to TRBD1. From germline, CDR1 is DFQATT and CDR2 SNEGSKA (reference sequence). This CDR3 is built from 15 residues. For the CDR3, the DNA is TGCAGTGCCGCTCCCGGGACAGGGGCCAAAGAGATCCAGTACTTC. Translating it yields CSAAPGTGAKEIQYF.

This clonotype was counted only a few times. J is TRBJ2-5 and V is TRBV5-4; the match to TRBD1 covers 8 bases. CDR3 length: 16 residues. After removal of 4 bases from V and 0 bases from J, the junction contained 8 bases not matched to a gene. Germline CDR1 is SGHNT and CDR2 is YYREEE (reference sequence). CDR3 loop: CASSPGQGEYQETQYF. The CDR3 DNA reads as TGTGCCAGCAGCCCCGGACAGGGAGAGTACCAAGAGACCCAGTACTTC. Complete variable domain (other parts from reference TRBV5-4 and TRBJ2-5): ETGVTQSPTHLIKTRGQQVTLRCSSQSGHNTVSWYQQALGQGPQFIFQYYREEENGRGNFPPRFSGLQFPNYSSELNVNALELDDSALYLCASSPGQGEYQETQYFGPGTRLLVL.

The table lists this clonotype with many counts. The V gene is TRBV25-1, the J gene TRBJ1-4; D remains ambiguous. Germline values: CDR1 MGHDK, CDR2 SYGVNS. Trimming pared 3 bases from V and 3 bases from J, leaving 11 bases between. This CDR3 region has 15 residues. This CDR3 is CASSDLAGPNEKLFF. The CDR3 DNA reads as TGTGCCAGCAGTGACCTGGCAGGACCTAATGAAAAACTGTTTTTT.

This clonotype was seen repeatedly, ten times or more. This chain links TRBV20-1 with TRBJ1-5, with D hard to call. The germline V gene encodes CDR1 DFQATT and CDR2 SNEGSKA (reference sequence). The CDR3 covers 14 residues. Trimming took 1 base from V and 0 from J, leaving 7 bases between them. The CDR3 DNA follows: TGCAGTGCTAGAGCCCAGTATAGCAATCAGCCCCAGCATTTT. Translated, it gives CSARAQYSNQPQHF.

This clonotype came up many times. This rearrangement joins TRBV7-8 to TRBJ1-4; 7 bases line up with TRBD1. V lost 5 bases, J lost 5 bases, and 8 bases stayed unmatched. CDR3 size: 15 residues. The germline CDR1 and CDR2 sequences are SGHVS and FQNEAQ. CDR3 residues: CASSTSTGLNEKLFF. The CDR3 bases are TGTGCCAGCAGCACGTCGACAGGGTTAAATGAAAAACTGTTTTTT.

The genes are TRBV9 and TRBJ2-7; a weak D match, TRBD1 (8 bases). Trimming shortened V by 5 bases and J by 7 bases, and 19 bases separated the two germline ends. This CDR3 has 14 amino acids. Germline CDR1 reads SGDLS; CDR2 reads YYNGEE. CDR3 region: CASSFGQGGREQYF. The CDR3, as DNA: TGTGCCAGCAGTTTTGGACAGGGAGGGAGGGAGCAGTACTTC.

This chain uses TRBV7-8 with TRBJ2-5; D possibly uses TRBD1 or TRBD2 (6 bases each). The V and J ends lost 0 bases and 6 bases respectively, with 11 bases between them. This CDR3 has 14 amino acids. Germline V gene lookup returns CDR1 SGHVS and CDR2 FQNEAQ. The CDR3, as DNA: TGTGCCAGCAGCTTAGCGCGGGACACCCAGACCCAGTACTTC. Its translation: CASSLARDTQTQYF.

Details on this clonotype: Its ends do not fully match the called genes, so a read error is possible. The genes are TRBV29-1 and TRBJ1-1; 8 bases map to TRBD1. Per the germline V gene, CDR1 is SQVTM and CDR2 is ANQGSEA. The CDR3 is 13 amino acids. Here the CDR3 DNA reads TGCAGCGCCTCAACAGGGGGGAACACTGAAGCTTCCTTT. Protein sequence: CSASTGGNTEASF.

CDR3 coding DNA: TGTGCCACCAGCAGCGCACCTGGTAGTGGCTACACCTTC. This encodes CATSSAPGSGYTF. This chain joins TRBV15 and TRBJ1-2; no clear D gene. Looked up from germline, CDR1 is LNHNV and CDR2 is YYDKDF (reference sequence). The CDR3 spans 13 residues. The V and J ends lost 3 bases and 7 bases respectively, with 12 bases between them.

In its sample, this clonotype was seen many times. The gene calls are TRBV6-4 and TRBJ1-1; a weak D match, TRBD1 (5 bases). Germline V lookup: CDR1 MRHNA, CDR2 SNTAGT. The V and J ends lost 0 bases and 3 bases respectively, with 5 bases between them. This CDR3 is 13 amino acids long. This CDR3 is CASSDSGHTEAFF. The CDR3 DNA sequence: TGTGCCAGCAGTGACTCGGGGCACACTGAAGCTTTCTTT.

The chain couples TRBV20-1 to TRBJ2-5; D gene unclear. The CDR3 has 13 amino acids. Germline V CDR1 and CDR2: DFQATT, SNEGSKA (reference sequence). Trimming shortened V by 0 bases and J by 0 bases, and 5 bases separated the two germline ends. CDR3 nucleotide sequence: TGCAGTGCTAGAGATGGTCACCAAGAGACCCAGTACTTC. Amino acid sequence: CSARDGHQETQYF.

This clonotype was seen many times. This chain uses TRBV29-1 with TRBJ2-5; TRBD1 aligns across 10 bases. CDR3 length equals 12 residues. The germline V gene encodes CDR1 SQVTM and CDR2 ANQGSEA. J was trimmed by 5 bases and V by 6 bases; bases with no gene match: 3. This chain's CDR3 is CSVPTGGETQYF. In nucleotides, the CDR3 is TGCAGCGTGCCGACAGGGGGCGAGACCCAGTACTTC.

This clonotype was seen ten or more times. The J gene is TRBJ2-2, the V gene TRBV20-1; possibly TRBD2 for D (5 bases). V lost 5 bases to trimming and J lost 8 bases, with 9 bases between them. Germline lookup yields CDR1 DFQATT and CDR2 SNEGSKA (reference sequence). CDR3 length: 11 residues. The CDR3 DNA reads as TGCAGTGCTCGGGAAGGAGGGGAGCTGTTTTTT. Translation: CSAREGGELFF.